This TCR beta chain was captured in a study of cytomegalovirus exposure and HLA in healthy donors. Study background: Earlier sequencing of about 179 million T cells yielded approximately 120 million unique TCR beta sequences.

Healthy people donating bone marrow made up the donors. Findings and caveats of the study: Accurate prediction of HLA-A and HLA-B alleles (for most subjects) was reportedly achieved from TCR beta sequences. Highly shared variants forming one cluster were likely a sequencing artifact.

Vbeta (60) and Jbeta (13) primers were used in the PCR. Generated by immunoSEQ multiplex PCR, the TCRdb table keeps only in-frame clones and is missing some. There are 100,000 or so clones in the sample; approximately 80% occur only once, and approximately 2.6% lies in the top ten. About this clone itself: Its antigen is not identified.

The origin of this receptor is a female donor in good health and CMV-seronegative. Sequenced input: PBMCs.

The CDR3 DNA reads as TGTGCCAGTAAGGACCGGGACAGGGGGTACTACGAGCAGTACTTC. Protein: CASKDRDRGYYEQYF. The chain employs TRBV19 and TRBJ2-7; 11 positions agree with TRBD1. The length of the CDR3 is 15 residues. Losses at the gene ends were 7 bases for V and 3 bases for J; bases not matched to a gene: 8. The germline V gene encodes CDR1 LNHDA and CDR2 SQIVND (reference sequence).